This entry lists 8 T cell receptor beta chains sequenced from one sample in a study of long-term antiretroviral therapy in people with HIV. They ran version v3.0 of the immunoSEQ assay at survey level. Sequenced by immunoSEQ multiplex PCR; TCRdb stores in-frame clones only, minus some. This sample has about 22,000 clones, with 86% found just once. Specimen: unsorted PBMCs, collected 1.8 years before starting antiretroviral therapy. The receptors here all came from a woman in her 30s with HIV.

The chain has TRBV6-4 and TRBJ2-2; D ambiguous. The CDR3 covers 14 residues. V gave up 4 bases and J gave up 5 bases, with 11 bases separating them. Germline assignment: CDR1 MRHNA and CDR2 SNTAGT. The CDR3 loop reads CASSARGWTGELFF. For the CDR3, the DNA is TGTGCCAGCAGTGCCAGAGGCTGGACCGGGGAGCTGTTTTTT.

The chain combines TRBV6-1 with TRBJ1-2, with no clear D. V was trimmed by 1 base and J by 4 bases, leaving 16 bases between them. Germline values: CDR1 MNHNS, CDR2 SASEGT. The CDR3 spans 16 residues. CDR3 nucleotides: TGTGCCAGCAGTGAAGGGCAGAAACTAACGCCCTATGGCTACACCTTC. Its protein is CASSEGQKLTPYGYTF.

Here the CDR3 DNA reads TGTGCCAGCAGCGTAGCACAGGTCTTGACAGATACGCAGTATTTT. Translated, it gives CASSVAQVLTDTQYF. This chain links TRBV9 with TRBJ2-3, with D tentatively TRBD1 (5 bases). V was clipped by 0 bases and J by 3 bases, with 11 bases between them. CDR3 length: 15 residues. Germline V lookup: CDR1 SGDLS, CDR2 YYNGEE. Drawing the rest from reference TRBV9 and TRBJ2-3, the complete variable domain is DSGVTQTPKHLITATGQRVTLRCSPRSGDLSVYWYQQSLDQGLQFLIQYYNGEERAKGNILERFSAQQFPDLHSELNLSSLELGDSALYFCASSVAQVLTDTQYFGPGTRLTVL.

This chain connects TRBV30 to TRBJ1-3, with TRBD1 as a possible D gene (5 bases). CDR3 length equals 16 residues. Trimming left V 5 bases short and J 0 bases short, with 17 bases between. Germline V gene sequence: CDR1 GTSNPN, CDR2 SVGIG (reference sequence). The DNA for the CDR3 is TGTGCCTGGGGGGCAGCACAGAGAATCTCTGGAAACACCATATATTTT. Amino acids: CAWGAAQRISGNTIYF.

This chain joins TRBV7-2 and TRBJ1-2; D not certain. V was shortened by 4 bases and J by 0 bases, with 12 bases between the two germline ends. Germline V gene data show CDR1 as SGHTA and CDR2 as FQGNSA. The CDR3 covers 15 residues. As DNA, the CDR3 is TGTGCCAGCAGCTCCCCCCCGAGAGCTAACTATGGCTACACCTTC. It encodes CASSSPPRANYGYTF.

This chain uses TRBV11-2 with TRBJ2-1; the D gene is possibly TRBD2 (6 bases). The length of the CDR3 is 14 residues. The germline gives CDR1 SGHAT, CDR2 FQNNGV. Trimming stripped 5 bases from V and 6 bases from J, with 14 bases between. The CDR3: CASSQKAGLNEQFF. The CDR3 DNA is TGTGCCAGCAGCCAGAAGGCGGGACTCAATGAGCAGTTCTTC.

Only one count was recorded for this clone. This chain connects TRBV6-6 to TRBJ1-6; D gene ambiguous. The CDR3 sequence is 13 residues long. The V end was cut by 6 bases, the J end by 8 bases, with 11 bases between. Germline loops: CDR1 MNHNY, CDR2 SVGAGI (reference sequence). The chain's CDR3 is CASRLGRDSPLHF. CDR3 nucleotide sequence: TGTGCCAGCAGGCTGGGGAGGGATTCACCCCTCCACTTT.

The chain carries TRBV18 and TRBJ2-5, with TRBD1 matching over 9 bases. V shed 0 bases and J 4 bases; nucleotides not matched to a gene: 6. Germline lookup yields CDR1 KGHSH and CDR2 LQKENI. This CDR3 is 16 amino acids long. The CDR3 DNA follows: TGTGCCAGCTCACCACCCCGGGACAGGGCCCTAGAGACCCAGTACTTC. It yields the protein CASSPPRDRALETQYF.